Listed here is a single TCR beta chain. The antigen is unknown. Authors of the study amplified TCR beta CDR3 regions from RNA transcripts. Primed by the HTBI set, a first-round RT-PCR was run on the TCR CDR3. TCRdb ran MiXCR on the multiplex PCR reads and lists one entry per CDR3 protein. The data show under 350,000 distinct CDR3 sequences, roughly 18% seen once. These data belong to a study of T cells in Graves' hyperthyroidism and ophthalmopathy. The CDR3 has 18 amino acids. Germline-derived CDR1 and CDR2 are MNHNS and SASEGT. After removal of 6 bases from V and 0 bases from J, the junction contained 8 bases not matched to a gene. The study, taken as a whole, reports: For ophthalmopathy, model prediction preceded onset by a median around six months. Most expanded thyroid clonotypes above 0.001 recurred in blood. Ophthalmopathy and stable hyperthyroidism were separated by a 13 V-J model.

Graves' hyperthyroidism showing no ophthalmopathy progression within 18 months was considered stable. Specimen: blood. The TCR was taken from a woman between 45 and 65 years old with Graves' hyperthyroidism. The chain couples TRBV6-1 to TRBJ2-3; 14 bases line up with TRBD2. Here the CDR3 reads CASRKGLAGDSSTDTQYF. CDR3 DNA: TGTGCCAGCAGGAAGGGACTAGCGGGGGACTCTAGCACAGATACGCAGTATTTT.